This T cell receptor beta chain originates from a study of spatial heterogeneity in lung cancer. Whole-study context: TCR transcript counts in tumor regions correlated strongly with a T cell module score from matched bulk RNA-seq.

A single record per CDR3 protein comes from TCRdb applying MiXCR to the 5' RACE reads. This sample has more than 25,000 distinct CDR3 sequences, with roughly 7.4% found just once. Study results and caveats: Tracking of tumor mutation counts was seen in expanded intratumoral alpha and beta TCR counts.

This clonotype was found many times. As yet, its antigen is unknown. The J segment lost 2 bases and the V segment lost 10 bases, leaving 5 bases of the junction unmatched. Germline values: CDR1 ENHRY, CDR2 SYGVKD. CDR3 length equals 13 residues. As for time point: sample taken at primary tumor resection. This chain connects TRBV10-3 to TRBJ1-3, with 7 bases fitting TRBD1. This clonotype was sampled from a male donor with early-stage non-small cell lung cancer. Specimen: lung tumor tissue, collected at surgery. The CDR3 DNA follows: TGTGCCACCGAGGGGGCAGCTGGAAACACCATATATTTT. This translates into CATEGAAGNTIYF.